Detailed here is one TCR beta chain. The antigen is unknown. This specimen belongs to a study of OX40 agonist ivuxolimab in advanced cancers. Study-wide background: Every 2 weeks, patients got intravenous ivuxolimab at one of six dose levels (0.01-10 mg/kg).

TCRdb's copy holds only in-frame clones and misses some; the assay was immunoSEQ multiplex PCR. This table has over 100,000 clones, approximately 90% appearing once. Study findings and constraints: Low normalized T-cell clonal expansion also characterized some of the nonresponders.

Here the sequenced sample was CD4+ or CD8+ T cells sorted from blood, taken in a trial of the OX40 agonist ivuxolimab. The receptor's source is an adult with an advanced solid tumor such as melanoma, head and neck, liver or kidney cancer.

The CDR3 DNA sequence: TGCAGTGCTAGACGGGCCGGGGAGCTGTTTTTT. Translation gives CSARRAGELFF. The chain has TRBV20-1 and TRBJ2-2; D not certain. Germline loops: CDR1 DFQATT, CDR2 SNEGSKA (reference sequence). The CDR3 has 11 amino acids. Trimming cost V 2 bases and J 6 bases, with 4 bases left between them.